The 27 T cell receptor beta chains below were found in one sample sequenced in a study of early T cells in non-severe SARS-CoV-2 infection. One entry per CDR3 protein results from TCRdb running MiXCR on the 5' RACE reads. The sample includes approximately 70,000 distinct CDR3 sequences, approximately 5% seen only once; the top ten take under 8%. The sequencing here drew on whole blood, taken at baseline. Receptors were obtained from an adult who was a healthcare worker with PCR-confirmed SARS-CoV-2 infection or an uninfected control (not recorded which).

This clonotype came up many times. The CDR3 DNA sequence: TGCAGTGCAAGACTAGCGGGAGGTGGTAGTCCGGATACGCAGTATTTT. It yields the protein CSARLAGGGSPDTQYF. This chain links TRBV20-1 with TRBJ2-3; TRBD2 matches at 13 bases. The germline gives CDR1 DFQATT, CDR2 SNEGSKA (reference sequence). The CDR3 totals 16 residues. Trimming took 6 bases from V and 6 from J; bases not matched to a gene: 12.

Many counts were recorded for this clonotype. This chain joins TRBV11-2 and TRBJ2-5; 14 bases align to TRBD2. This CDR3 comprises 18 residues. CDR1 SGHAT and CDR2 FQNNGV come from the germline V gene. Trimming took 5 bases from V and 2 from J; bases not matched to a gene: 10. The CDR3 DNA reads as TGTGCCAGCAGCCCCGGGACTAGCGGGAGAAGTAGGCAAGAGACCCAGTACTTC. As protein: CASSPGTSGRSRQETQYF.

This clonotype was picked up many times. J is TRBJ2-7 and V is TRBV19, with D possibly being TRBD1 or TRBD2 (6 bases each). Germline-derived CDR1 and CDR2 are LNHDA and SQIVND (reference sequence). The CDR3 spans 16 residues. Trimming removed 4 bases from V and 0 bases from J, with 16 bases in between. The CDR3 sequence: CASSTNTGGYSYEQYF. The CDR3 DNA is TGTGCCAGTAGTACTAACACCGGGGGCTACTCCTACGAGCAGTACTTC.

This clonotype was recorded at least ten times. The rearrangement uses TRBV5-6 and TRBJ2-3, with a possible D match to TRBD1 (6 bases). CDR1 is SGHDT, CDR2 YYEEEE, per germline. The length of the CDR3 is 15 residues. V lost 5 bases and J lost 6, with 19 bases in between. Written as DNA, the CDR3 is TGTGCCAGCAGTCAACCGACAGGTCCCCCGGATACGCAGTATTTT. Its protein product is CASSQPTGPPDTQYF.

V and J are TRBV10-3 and TRBJ2-7; tentatively, D is TRBD1 (6 bases). The length of the CDR3 is 12 residues. The germline V gene encodes CDR1 ENHRY and CDR2 SYGVKD. Trimming removed 10 bases from V and 0 bases from J, with 10 bases in between. The CDR3 spells CATGQSSYEQYF. The CDR3 DNA sequence: TGTGCCACCGGACAGAGCTCCTACGAGCAGTACTTC.

The chain carries TRBV6-5 and TRBJ2-5, with 9 bases identical to TRBD1. This CDR3 region has 16 residues. The germline gives CDR1 MNHEY, CDR2 SVGAGI. The junction had 7 bases not matched to a gene; V was cut back by 2 bases and J by 3 bases. DNA of the CDR3: TGTGCCAGCAGTTACGCGGGACAGGGCTTGGAAGAGACCCAGTACTTC. This codes for CASSYAGQGLEETQYF.

This clonotype was seen many times. V gene TRBV18 combines with J gene TRBJ2-3; the D is unclear. Trimming left V 1 base short and J 2 bases short, with 4 bases between. The CDR3 is made up of 13 amino acids. Germline-derived CDR1 and CDR2 are KGHSH and LQKENI. CDR3 bases: TGTGCCAGCTCACCACGGTACACAGATACGCAGTATTTT. Translation gives CASSPRYTDTQYF.

This clonotype appeared a few times. This chain connects TRBV4-2 to TRBJ2-3; TRBD2 aligns across 7 bases. V lost 0 bases, J lost 1 base, and 13 bases stayed unmatched. This CDR3 region has 19 residues. Germline V gene lookup returns CDR1 LGHNA and CDR2 YNFKEQ. This CDR3 reads CASSQDRGGGPGGTDTQYF. The CDR3 bases are TGTGCCAGCAGCCAAGATCGTGGGGGAGGGCCTGGTGGCACAGATACGCAGTATTTT.

This clonotype has only a few counts. The V call is TRBV10-1, the J call TRBJ2-7, with TRBD2 matching 9 bases. The CDR3 sequence is 15 residues long. The V gene's germline CDR1 is WNHNN and CDR2 SYGVQD (reference sequence). Trimming at V came to 3 bases and at J to 3 bases, leaving 6 bases not matched to a gene. CDR3 sequence: CASSDGGREFYEQYF. In DNA, the CDR3 is TGCGCCAGCAGTGACGGCGGGAGGGAGTTCTACGAGCAGTACTTC.

This clonotype was counted a few times. The V call is TRBV6-6, the J call TRBJ2-5; D remains unclear. This CDR3 spans 14 amino acids. Germline values: CDR1 MNHNY, CDR2 SVGAGI (reference sequence). V was clipped by 10 bases and J by 4 bases, with 19 bases between them. CDR3 region: CATLLGRSGETQYF. The CDR3 DNA is TGTGCCACCCTCCTGGGTCGGAGTGGAGAGACCCAGTACTTC.

The chain couples TRBV20-1 to TRBJ2-5; TRBD2 might be the D (5 bases). The CDR3 consists of 19 residues. Germline lookup yields CDR1 DFQATT and CDR2 SNEGSKA (reference sequence). Trimming removed 2 bases from V and 2 bases from J, with 27 bases in between. DNA of the CDR3: TGCAGTGCTAGAACCCTCGGGGATGGATCTTTAACGGGGCAAGAGACCCAGTACTTC. It specifies CSARTLGDGSLTGQETQYF.

This clonotype was found many times. The CDR3 DNA sequence: TGTGCCAGCAGCCCGAGGACAGGTTCATTTGAGTATACGCAGTATTTT. Protein: CASSPRTGSFEYTQYF. The chain joins TRBV7-6 to TRBJ2-3, with 7 bases identical to TRBD1. The CDR3 is made up of 16 amino acids. With 5 bases clipped from V and 7 bases from J, the junction kept 15 bases outside the gene matches. Per germline, CDR1 SGHVS and CDR2 FNYEAQ.

In this sample, this clonotype turned up many times. The chain links TRBV7-9 to TRBJ2-7, with TRBD2 matching over 11 bases. V shed 4 bases, J shed 5 bases, and the junction held 7 bases outside the gene matches. The V gene's germline CDR1 is SEHNR and CDR2 FQNEAQ (reference sequence). There are 15 residues in the CDR3. In nucleotides, the CDR3 is TGTGCCAGCAGCTCCAGACTAGCGGGATTTGACGAGCAGTACTTC. Encoded protein: CASSSRLAGFDEQYF.

CDR3 DNA sequence: TGTGCCAGCAGTAGGGAGATTGGAAACACCATATATTTT. Translated: CASSREIGNTIYF. The rearrangement uses TRBV6-5 and TRBJ1-3, with D uncertain. Germline V lookup: CDR1 MNHEY, CDR2 SVGAGI. The V gene lost 5 bases and the J gene lost 3 bases, with 8 bases spanning the gap. The CDR3 extends over 13 amino acids.

This clonotype was seen a handful of times. This sequence joins TRBV11-2 and TRBJ1-2; D is unclear. Germline values: CDR1 SGHAT, CDR2 FQNNGV. The CDR3 totals 13 residues. V lost 3 bases and J 1 base, leaving 6 bases between the germline ends. This CDR3 is CASSFGSNYGYTF. CDR3 bases: TGTGCCAGCAGCTTTGGCAGTAACTATGGCTACACCTTC.

Many counts were recorded for this clonotype. This rearrangement joins TRBV5-6 to TRBJ2-5; TRBD1 aligns across 8 bases. Germline V gene lookup returns CDR1 SGHDT and CDR2 YYEEEE. J gave up 2 bases and V 1 base, and 7 bases lay outside the gene matches. The CDR3 runs 16 residues. CDR3 region: CASSLPQGAGQETQYF. The CDR3 DNA sequence: TGTGCCAGCAGCTTGCCCCAGGGGGCGGGGCAAGAGACCCAGTACTTC.

At least ten counts were recorded for this clonotype. The chain couples TRBV20-1 to TRBJ2-3; 11 bases are a match to TRBD2. The germline V gene has CDR1 DFQATT and CDR2 SNEGSKA (reference sequence). The CDR3 has 17 amino acids. V lost 1 base, J lost 0 bases, and 6 bases stayed unmatched. CDR3 coding DNA: TGCAGTGCTAGAGGGCTAGCGGGAGGCCCTAGCACAGATACGCAGTATTTT. Its protein is CSARGLAGGPSTDTQYF.

This clonotype came up a few times. V and J are TRBV6-1 and TRBJ2-3, with unresolved D. The CDR3 is 14 amino acids. V was cut by 6 bases and J by 7 bases, with 17 bases left in between. Germline V gene lookup returns CDR1 MNHNS and CDR2 SASEGT. The CDR3 DNA reads as TGTGCCAGCAGGCCGCTAGGAGTCAAAAATACGCAGTATTTT. Translated: CASRPLGVKNTQYF.

The chain has TRBV11-2 and TRBJ2-1, with 10 nucleotides matching TRBD2. The CDR3 length is 15 residues. V was clipped by 1 base and J by 7 bases; unmatched bases: 4. Germline values: CDR1 SGHAT, CDR2 FQNNGV. The CDR3 region is CASSLVGSGGNEQFF. In DNA form, the CDR3 reads TGTGCCAGCAGCTTAGTTGGTAGCGGGGGGAATGAGCAGTTCTTC.

The table lists this clonotype with a few counts. This rearrangement joins TRBV29-1 to TRBJ2-1; D call uncertain. CDR1 SQVTM and CDR2 ANQGSEA come from the germline V gene. V gave up 5 bases and J gave up 7 bases, with 15 bases separating them. The CDR3 consists of 13 residues. DNA for the CDR3: TGCAGCGTTTCCGGGTCCGAAATAAATGAGCAGTTCTTC. Its translation: CSVSGSEINEQFF.

This clonotype appeared many times. The chain carries TRBV29-1 and TRBJ1-2, with TRBD1 matching over 8 bases. The CDR3 sequence is 12 residues long. Trimming at V came to 6 bases and at J to 3 bases, leaving 3 bases not matched to a gene. Germline CDR1 is SQVTM and CDR2 is ANQGSEA. The CDR3 bases are TGCAGCGTGTCAGGGGGCGACTATGGCTACACCTTC. It is translated as CSVSGGDYGYTF.

This clonotype showed up many times. The V gene is TRBV7-4, the J gene TRBJ2-1; D remains ambiguous. This CDR3 contains 12 residues. Germline CDR1 SGHVT, CDR2 SQSDAQ. V was pared by 8 bases and J by 4 bases, with 9 bases between. DNA of the CDR3: TGTGCCAGCGGCCCCGGGTACAATGAGCAGTTCTTC. Translated, it gives CASGPGYNEQFF.

This clonotype was picked up many times. This chain joins TRBV12-3 or TRBV12-4 and TRBJ2-5; 9 positions match TRBD1. The CDR3 has 16 residues. After removal of 6 bases from V and 1 base from J, the junction contained 9 bases not matched to a gene. The CDR3 region has the DNA TGTGCCAGCAGATCGCGGGGACAGGGTAGCCAAGAGACCCAGTACTTC. It yields the protein CASRSRGQGSQETQYF.

The rearrangement uses TRBV7-9 and TRBJ2-5, with D tentatively TRBD1 (7 bases). This CDR3 spans 14 amino acids. Germline V gives CDR1 SEHNR, CDR2 FQNEAQ (reference sequence). Between the trimmed V and J ends, which lost 5 bases and 5 bases, there was a span of 15 bases. CDR3 sequence reads: CASSRQGLRETQYF. CDR3 DNA: TGTGCCAGCAGCCGACAGGGACTTCGGGAGACCCAGTACTTC.

This clonotype came up many times. The CDR3 here is CAPRGLADVEQFF. DNA of the CDR3: TGTGCCCCACGGGGACTAGCGGACGTTGAGCAGTTCTTC. V is TRBV28 and J is TRBJ2-1; 11 bases are shared with TRBD2. Germline CDR1 and CDR2: MDHEN and SYDVKM. Trimming at V came to 11 bases and at J to 9 bases, leaving 9 bases not matched to a gene. The CDR3 loop spans 13 amino acids.

This clonotype was seen many times. The rearrangement joins TRBV12-3 or TRBV12-4 to TRBJ2-7; the D gene is possibly TRBD2 (7 bases). CDR3 length equals 14 residues. V lost 6 bases to trimming and J lost 2 bases, with 14 bases between them. CDR3 protein: CASRKGGRTYEQYF. CDR3 nucleotides: TGTGCCAGCAGGAAGGGGGGGAGGACCTACGAGCAGTACTTC.

This clonotype showed up many times. This chain uses TRBV24-1 with TRBJ1-1, with D possibly TRBD1 on 5 matching bases. CDR3 length: 14 residues. Per the germline V gene, CDR1 is KGHDR and CDR2 is SFDVKD. V lost 7 bases to trimming and J lost 3 bases, with 14 bases between them. CDR3 in amino acids: CATRGGTDDTEAFF. The CDR3, as DNA: TGTGCCACCAGGGGGGGGACGGATGACACTGAAGCTTTCTTT.